This TCR beta chain was recovered during a study of blood T cell repertoires in COVID-19. Study as a whole: Material from acute and convalescent COVID-19 was sourced from the United States, Italy and Spain. The cDNA or gDNA used as material had been derived from T cells, B-cell-depleted T cells, or PBMCs.

The CDR3 is 14 residues long. Between the trimmed V and J ends, which lost 2 bases and 5 bases, there was a span of 9 bases. In germline, CDR1 is MGHRA, CDR2 YSYEKL. As originally analysed: Reference gene primer amplification gave nucleated cell count estimates. The protocol was immunoSEQ multiplex PCR, while the TCRdb copy is restricted to in-frame clones and leaves out a portion. V, J and clone size are taken as reported in that table, and D and trimming were inferred from the DNA itself. Of over 200,000 clones in the sample, 70% to 90% are singletons; the top ten hold 0.99%. Specimen: peripheral blood. This sequence was found in a woman between 35 and 50 years old who had recovered from COVID-19. The chain joins TRBV4-1 to TRBJ1-4; D is possibly TRBD1 (6 bases). CDR3 DNA: TGCGCCAGCAGCCAAAAGGGGGGGAATGAAAAACTGTTTTTT. Translating it yields CASSQKGGNEKLFF.